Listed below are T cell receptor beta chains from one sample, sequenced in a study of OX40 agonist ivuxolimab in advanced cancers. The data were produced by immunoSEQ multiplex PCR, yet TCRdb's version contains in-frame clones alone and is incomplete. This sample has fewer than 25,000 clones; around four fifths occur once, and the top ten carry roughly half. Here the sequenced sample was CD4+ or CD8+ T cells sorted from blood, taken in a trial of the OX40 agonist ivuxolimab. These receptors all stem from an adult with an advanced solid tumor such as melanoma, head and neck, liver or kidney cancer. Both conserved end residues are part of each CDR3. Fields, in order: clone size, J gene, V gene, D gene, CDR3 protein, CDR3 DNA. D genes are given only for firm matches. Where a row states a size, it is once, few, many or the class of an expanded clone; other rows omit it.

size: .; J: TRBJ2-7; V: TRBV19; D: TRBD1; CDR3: CASSTLPAGGIYEQYF; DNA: TGTGCCAGTAGTACCCTCCCGGCAGGGGGCATCTACGAGCAGTACTTC
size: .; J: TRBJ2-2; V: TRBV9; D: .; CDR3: CASSVPRGELDTGELFF; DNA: TGTGCCAGCAGCGTACCCCGTGGGGAATTGGACACCGGGGAGCTGTTTTTT
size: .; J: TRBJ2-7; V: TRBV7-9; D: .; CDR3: CASSSRDNFYEQYF; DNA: TGTGCCAGCAGCTCCCGGGACAATTTCTACGAGCAGTACTTC
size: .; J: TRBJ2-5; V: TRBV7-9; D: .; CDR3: CASRRGRKETQYF; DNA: TGTGCCAGCAGAAGGGGTCGTAAAGAGACCCAGTACTTC
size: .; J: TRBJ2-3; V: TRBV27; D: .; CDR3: CASSILFSTDTQYF; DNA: TGTGCCAGCAGTATCCTGTTTAGCACAGATACGCAGTATTTT
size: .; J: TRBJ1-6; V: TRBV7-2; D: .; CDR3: CASSFTQSPGLYNSPLHF; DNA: TGTGCCAGCAGCTTTACACAGAGCCCGGGGCTCTATAATTCACCCCTCCACTTT
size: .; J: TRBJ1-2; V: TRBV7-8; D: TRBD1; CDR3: CASSSGTGGYYGYTF; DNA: TGTGCCAGCAGCTCCGGGACAGGGGGCTACTATGGCTACACCTTC
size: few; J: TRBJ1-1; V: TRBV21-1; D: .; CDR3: CASIPHMNTEAFF; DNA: TGTGCCAGCATCCCACACATGAACACTGAAGCTTTCTTT
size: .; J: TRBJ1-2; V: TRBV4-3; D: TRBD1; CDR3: CASSQEGAGGDYGYTF; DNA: TGCGCCAGCAGCCAAGAAGGAGCAGGGGGCGACTATGGCTACACCTTC
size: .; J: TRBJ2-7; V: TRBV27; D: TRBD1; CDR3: CASSSGTGGRGIYEQYF; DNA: TGTGCCAGCAGCTCGGGGACAGGTGGCAGGGGAATTTACGAGCAGTACTTC
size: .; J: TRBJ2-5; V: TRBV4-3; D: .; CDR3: CASSQDLRDQETQYF; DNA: TGCGCCAGCAGCCAAGATCTCAGAGACCAAGAGACCCAGTACTTC
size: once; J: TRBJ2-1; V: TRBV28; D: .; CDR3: CASSPRPLAYNEQFF; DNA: TGTGCCAGCAGCCCGAGGCCCCTCGCCTACAATGAGCAGTTCTTC
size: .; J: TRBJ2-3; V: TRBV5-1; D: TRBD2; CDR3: CASSLGLAGGTDTQYF; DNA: TGCGCCAGCAGCTTGGGACTAGCGGGGGGCACAGATACGCAGTATTTT
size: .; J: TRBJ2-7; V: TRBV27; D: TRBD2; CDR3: CASSFTSGTYEQYF; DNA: TGTGCCAGCAGCTTTACTAGCGGCACCTACGAGCAGTACTTC
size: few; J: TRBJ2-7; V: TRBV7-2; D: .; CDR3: CASSLEMGYSYEQYF; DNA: TGTGCCAGCAGCTTAGAGATGGGTTACTCCTACGAGCAGTACTTC
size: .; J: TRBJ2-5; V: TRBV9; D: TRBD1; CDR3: CASSALQGAGETQYF; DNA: TGTGCCAGCAGCGCCCTACAGGGGGCTGGAGAGACCCAGTACTTC
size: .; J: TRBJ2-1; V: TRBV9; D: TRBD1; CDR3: CASRELNRGIFDEQFF; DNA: TGTGCCAGCAGAGAGTTAAACAGGGGAATATTCGATGAGCAGTTCTTC
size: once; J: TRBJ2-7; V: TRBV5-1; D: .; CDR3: CASSLAPGGSYEQYF; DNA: TGCGCCAGCAGCTTGGCCCCAGGTGGCTCCTACGAGCAGTACTTC
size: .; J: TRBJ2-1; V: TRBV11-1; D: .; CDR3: CASSLGGYNEQFF; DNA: TGTGCCAGCAGCTTAGGGGGATACAATGAGCAGTTCTTC
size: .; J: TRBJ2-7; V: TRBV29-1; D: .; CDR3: CSVEEGKSYEQYF; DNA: TGCAGCGTTGAGGAGGGGAAATCCTACGAGCAGTACTTC
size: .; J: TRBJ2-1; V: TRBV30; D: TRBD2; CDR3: CAWSSAGGADEQFF; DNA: TGTGCCTGGAGTTCAGCGGGGGGTGCGGATGAGCAGTTCTTC
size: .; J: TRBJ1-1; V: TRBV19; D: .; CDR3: CASSIGLTEAFF; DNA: TGTGCCAGTAGTATAGGTCTCACTGAAGCTTTCTTT
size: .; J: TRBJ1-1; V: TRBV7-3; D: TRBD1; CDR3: CASRDREGRNTEAFF; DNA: TGTGCCAGCAGGGACAGGGAAGGGAGGAACACTGAAGCTTTCTTT
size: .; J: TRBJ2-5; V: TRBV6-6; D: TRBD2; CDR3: CASSYTSGGEKETQYF; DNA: TGTGCCAGCAGTTACACTAGCGGGGGAGAAAAAGAGACCCAGTACTTC
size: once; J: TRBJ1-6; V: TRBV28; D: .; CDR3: CASSLLGNSPLHF; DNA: TGTGCCAGCAGTTTGTTGGGGAATTCACCCCTCCACTTT
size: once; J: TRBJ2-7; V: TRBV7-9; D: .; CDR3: CASSLVGSPEQYF; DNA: TGTGCCAGCAGCTTAGTTGGCAGCCCTGAGCAGTACTTC
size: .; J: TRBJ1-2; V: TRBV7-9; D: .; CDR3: CASSLAGTPGGYTF; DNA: TGTGCCAGCAGCTTAGCGGGGACTCCGGGTGGCTACACCTTC
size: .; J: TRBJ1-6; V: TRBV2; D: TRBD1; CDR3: CASSKRQGEPYNSPLHF; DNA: TGTGCCAGCAGTAAGCGACAGGGGGAACCCTATAATTCACCCCTCCACTTT
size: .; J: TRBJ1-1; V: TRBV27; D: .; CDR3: CASGRTERDEAFF; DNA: TGTGCCAGCGGGCGGACCGAGAGGGATGAAGCTTTCTTT
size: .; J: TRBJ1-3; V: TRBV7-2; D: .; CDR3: CASSPTGLGGTIYF; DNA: TGTGCCAGCAGCCCCACCGGGCTTGGAGGAACCATATATTTT
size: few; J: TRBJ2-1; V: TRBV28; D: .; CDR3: CASSLQRGAEQFF; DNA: TGTGCCAGCAGTCTACAGAGGGGCGCTGAGCAGTTCTTC
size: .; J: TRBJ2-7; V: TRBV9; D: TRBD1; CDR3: CASSAGQFVGYEQYF; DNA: TGTGCCAGCAGCGCGGGACAGTTCGTAGGCTACGAGCAGTACTTC
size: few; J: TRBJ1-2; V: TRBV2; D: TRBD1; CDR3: CASSEGRDRAGYTF; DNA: TGTGCCAGCAGTGAAGGCCGGGACAGGGCTGGCTACACCTTC
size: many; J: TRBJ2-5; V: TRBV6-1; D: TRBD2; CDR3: CASSGLAGGQETQYF; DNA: TGTGCCAGCAGTGGACTAGCGGGGGGCCAAGAGACCCAGTACTTC
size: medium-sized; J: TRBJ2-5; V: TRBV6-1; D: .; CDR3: CASSETQTQYF; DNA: TGTGCCAGCAGTGAAACCCAGACCCAGTACTTC
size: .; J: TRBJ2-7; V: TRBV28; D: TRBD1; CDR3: CASSFQGAEQYF; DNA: TGTGCCAGCAGTTTCCAGGGGGCCGAGCAGTACTTC
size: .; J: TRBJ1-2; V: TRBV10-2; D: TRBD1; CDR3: CASSSYRDSNYGYTF; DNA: TGCGCCAGCAGCTCATACCGGGACAGCAACTATGGCTACACCTTC
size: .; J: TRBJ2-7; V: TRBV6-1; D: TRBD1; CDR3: CASSEGRQGAF; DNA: TGTGCCAGCAGTGAAGGCAGACAGGGGGCTTTC
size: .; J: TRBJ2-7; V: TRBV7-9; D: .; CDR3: CASSFNVWPYEQYF; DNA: TGTGCCAGCAGCTTTAATGTCTGGCCCTACGAGCAGTACTTC
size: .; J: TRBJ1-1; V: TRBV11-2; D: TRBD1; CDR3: CASSSSTGETEAFF; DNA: TGTGCCAGCAGCTCCTCAACAGGGGAAACTGAAGCTTTCTTT
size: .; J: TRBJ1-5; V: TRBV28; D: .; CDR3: CASSLRGTNQPQHF; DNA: TGTGCCAGCAGTTTACGGGGGACGAATCAGCCCCAGCATTTT
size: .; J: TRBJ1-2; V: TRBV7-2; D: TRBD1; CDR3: CASSSRDRVGYTF; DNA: TGTGCCAGCAGCAGCCGGGACAGGGTTGGCTACACCTTC
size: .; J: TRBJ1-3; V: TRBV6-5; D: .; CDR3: CASRPTEHSGNTIYF; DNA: TGTGCCAGCAGACCAACGGAACACTCTGGAAACACCATATATTTT
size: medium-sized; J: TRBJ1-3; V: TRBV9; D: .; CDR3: CASSPGQSSGNTIYF; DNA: TGTGCCAGCAGCCCAGGACAGAGCTCTGGAAACACCATATATTTT
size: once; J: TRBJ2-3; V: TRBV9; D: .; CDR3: CASSARAIGVEGTDTQYF; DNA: TGTGCCAGCAGCGCGAGGGCTATCGGTGTAGAGGGCACAGATACGCAGTATTTT
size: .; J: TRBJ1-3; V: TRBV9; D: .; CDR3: CASSVARGCRYTIYF; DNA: TGTGCCAGCAGCGTAGCAAGGGGGTGTAGATACACCATATATTTT
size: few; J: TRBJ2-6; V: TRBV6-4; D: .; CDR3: CASSDSSSGSSSGANVLTF; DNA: TGTGCCAGCAGTGACTCCTCAAGCGGGTCCAGCTCTGGGGCCAACGTCCTGACTTTC
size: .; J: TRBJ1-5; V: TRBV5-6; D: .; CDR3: CASNPAEGFNQPQHF; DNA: TGTGCCAGCAACCCAGCGGAGGGGTTCAATCAGCCCCAGCATTTT
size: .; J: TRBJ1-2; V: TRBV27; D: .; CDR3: CASSLYPGEYGYTF; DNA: TGTGCCAGCAGTTTATACCCCGGAGAGTACGGCTACACCTTC
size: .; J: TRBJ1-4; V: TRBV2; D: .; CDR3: CASSRTGGEGEKLFF; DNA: TGTGCCAGCAGCAGAACGGGCGGAGAGGGTGAAAAACTGTTTTTT